This TCR beta chain came from a study of blood T cell repertoires in COVID-19. On the study more broadly: Samples representing acute and convalescent COVID-19 were sourced from the United States, Italy and Spain. T cells, B-cell-depleted T cells, or PBMCs provided the cDNA or gDNA that served as material.

Authors' data handling: Nucleated cell counts were estimated from reference gene primer amplification. The method was immunoSEQ multiplex PCR; TCRdb's version includes in-frame clones alone and lacks a portion of them. The V and J calls and clone size were taken over from that table, and D and trimming were inferred from the DNA. The sample includes more than 200,000 clones, about 79% of them seen just once. This CDR3 has 12 residues. Germline V gene lookup returns CDR1 KGHSH and CDR2 LQKENI. V lost 5 bases to trimming and J lost 8 bases; unmatched junction nucleotides: 3. The genes are TRBV18 and TRBJ1-1, with TRBD1 identical over 9 bases. Sequencing was performed on peripheral blood. This clonotype was obtained from a man of 80 years or more with acute or convalescent COVID-19. The CDR3 sequence: CASSSGQGEAFF. The CDR3 bases are TGTGCCAGCTCATCTGGACAGGGGGAAGCTTTCTTT.